The clone carrying this T cell receptor (beta chain) was detected ten times or more. Its antigen is not known. It was by quantitative 5'-RACE with molecular barcodes that TCR beta libraries were made. TCRdb re-derived calls from the 5' RACE reads in MiXCR, one entry per CDR3 protein. In the table there are roughly 120,000 distinct CDR3 sequences, more than 6.5% of which are singletons. This sample is part of a study of CD8 T cells in ankylosing spondylitis. Study conclusions and caveats: What appeared characteristic of ankylosing spondylitis blood was a TCR beta motif of eight highly homologous variants.

The receptor was isolated from a male donor with ankylosing spondylitis or in good health (not recorded which). Specimen: blood, either unsorted or a sorted T cell fraction (not recorded which).

In DNA form, the CDR3 reads TGTGCCAGCAGCAAAAAGGGCAGGAAAATCTATGGCTACACCTTC. Translation gives CASSKKGRKIYGYTF. V is TRBV21-1 and J is TRBJ1-2. TRBV21-1 represents a pseudogene. CDR3 size: 15 residues.